This T cell receptor (beta chain) was found in a study of Ad26.COV2.S vaccination and SARS-CoV-2 variants. Looking at the study overall: Ad26.COV2.S was injected intramuscularly once or twice, 56 days apart.

The data were produced by immunoSEQ multiplex PCR, yet TCRdb's version contains in-frame clones alone and is incomplete. This table has 250,000 or so clones, roughly nine tenths appearing once. As for treatment: about 20 received Ad26.COV2.S at low or high dose, single or two shots; roughly 5 received placebo; per-sample allocation not given. Each sample was drawn 63 days after the first injection (of vaccine or placebo). The vaccine delivered Wuhan-strain SARS-CoV-2 spike through an Ad26 vector. This material consisted of peripheral blood, taken in a trial of Ad26.COV2.S vaccine versus placebo. The receptor comes from a person aged 18-65 years who received the Ad26.COV2.S COVID-19 vaccine or a placebo.

As DNA, the CDR3 is TGTGCCAGCAGCCGACTCAGGGCAGGGTGGCGCACAGATACGCAGTATTTT. Translating gives CASSRLRAGWRTDTQYF. The rearrangement joins TRBV11-2 to TRBJ2-3; the D gene is possibly TRBD1 (5 bases). The V gene's germline CDR1 is SGHAT and CDR2 FQNNGV. The CDR3 sequence is 17 residues long. V lost 5 bases and J lost 1, with 19 bases in between.